Listed below are T cell receptor beta chains from one sample, sequenced in a study of response to subunit inactivated influenza vaccine. Each CDR3 protein is one row after TCRdb ran MiXCR on the RT-PCR reads. The sample consists of 650,000 to 700,000 distinct CDR3 sequences, roughly 14% of them appearing once. The sample here was PBMCs from blood, taken 12 days after vaccination. These receptors were collected from a man over 45 who received an inactivated influenza vaccine. CDR3s include the opening cysteine and the closing phenylalanine or tryptophan. A D gene is named only where the DNA matches it firmly. Clone size appears in some rows only: once, few, many, or a class for an expanded clone.

d_call	cdr3_length	v_call	clone_size	j_call	cdr3_aa	cdr3_nt
TRBD2	15	TRBV5-6	few	TRBJ2-7	CASSLVAGGQYEQYF	TGTGCCAGCAGCTTGGTAGCGGGAGGACAATACGAGCAGTACTTC
TRBD2	15	TRBV7-2	many	TRBJ2-1	CASSSLAGGSNEQFF	TGTGCCAGCAGCTCCTTAGCGGGAGGGTCAAATGAGCAGTTCTTC
.	15	TRBV6-1	.	TRBJ1-6	CASTKQVGGNSPLHF	TGTGCCAGCACCAAACAAGTGGGGGGAAATTCACCCCTCCACTTT
TRBD1	15	TRBV7-2	many	TRBJ1-1	CASSGDRVGGTEAFF	TGTGCCAGCAGCGGCGACAGGGTAGGGGGCACTGAAGCTTTCTTT
.	11	TRBV3-1	.	TRBJ2-1	CASIGYNEQFF	TGTGCCAGCATCGGATACAATGAGCAGTTCTTC
TRBD1	13	TRBV19	.	TRBJ1-1	CASSIQQGAEAFF	TGTGCCAGTAGTATCCAACAGGGGGCTGAAGCTTTCTTT
.	15	TRBV24-1	.	TRBJ2-3	CATSDPSTSTDTQYF	TGTGCCACCAGTGACCCCTCGACTAGTACAGATACGCAGTATTTT
.	15	TRBV7-9	few	TRBJ1-1	CASSLLQGIIAEAFF	TGTGCCAGCAGCTTATTGCAGGGGATCATAGCTGAAGCTTTCTTT
TRBD2	16	TRBV4-1	few	TRBJ2-1	CASSQKSGGANNEQFF	TGCGCCAGCAGCCAGAAGAGCGGGGGGGCCAACAATGAGCAGTTCTTC
.	14	TRBV7-8	few	TRBJ2-3	CASSPSVLTDTQYF	TGTGCCAGCAGCCCTTCTGTGCTCACAGATACGCAGTATTTT
TRBD1	15	TRBV28	.	TRBJ2-1	CASSLPGGGMVEQFF	TGTGCCAGCAGTTTACCAGGGGGCGGGATGGTTGAGCAGTTCTTC